Each of the 28 T cell receptor beta chains below was sequenced from the same sample in a study of blood T cell repertoires in COVID-19. Clones were read by immunoSEQ multiplex PCR, and TCRdb kept only the in-frame ones, dropping some. The sample shows 200,000 or so clones, approximately 90% of them seen only once. Sequenced material: PBMCs or T cells enriched from blood (not recorded which). The receptor source for this set is a woman under 30 in a cohort exposed to, infected with or recovered from COVID-19 (not recorded which).

A remark on this clone: The sample has other DNA sequences that encode this CDR3 too. DNA for the CDR3: TGTGCCAGTAGTAGCCCGGGACAGGGAGACTATGGCTACACCTTC. Residues: CASSSPGQGDYGYTF. The rearrangement uses TRBV19 and TRBJ1-2, with 9 bases identical to TRBD1. This CDR3 is built from 15 residues. CDR1 and CDR2 from the germline V gene are LNHDA and SQIVND (reference sequence). The junction had 6 bases not matched to a gene; V was cut back by 4 bases and J by 3 bases.

On this clone itself: The same CDR3 arises from other DNA sequences in this sample as well. CDR3 nucleotides: TGTGCCTGGAGTCGGACAGGGGGCAATCAGCCCCAGCATTTT. Translation: CAWSRTGGNQPQHF. This chain connects TRBV30 to TRBJ1-5, with TRBD1 identical over 9 bases. The CDR3 consists of 14 residues. Germline CDR1 and CDR2: GTSNPN and SVGIG (reference sequence). The V and J ends lost 2 bases and 2 bases, in that order; junction bases with no gene match: 1.

This chain uses TRBV19 with TRBJ2-1; 14 positions match TRBD2. CDR1 and CDR2 from the germline V gene are LNHDA and SQIVND (reference sequence). V shed 8 bases and J 10 bases; nucleotides not matched to a gene: 4. The length of the CDR3 is 13 residues. CDR3 coding DNA: TGTGCCAGTGGACTAGCGGGAGGTGGGGAGCAGTTCTTC. Protein: CASGLAGGGEQFF.

This sequence joins TRBV9 and TRBJ1-4, with unresolved D. The CDR3 extends over 15 amino acids. V was cut by 0 bases and J by 0 bases, with 6 bases left in between. The V gene's germline CDR1 is SGDLS and CDR2 YYNGEE. CDR3 DNA: TGTGCCAGCAGCGTAGCAACAGCAACTAATGAAAAACTGTTTTTT. Translation: CASSVATATNEKLFF.

The count of this clone is one. The V and J genes are TRBV15 and TRBJ1-5, with a possible D match to TRBD1 (6 bases). Trimming took off 0 bases at V and 5 bases at J, with 14 bases between the two ends. Germline assignment: CDR1 LNHNV and CDR2 YYDKDF (reference sequence). CDR3 length equals 16 residues. Here the CDR3 DNA reads TGTGCCACCAGCAGAGATTCAGGGGTACCGTATCAGCCCCAGCATTTT. Protein sequence: CATSRDSGVPYQPQHF.

The rearrangement links TRBV6-1 to TRBJ1-2; weak D call: TRBD1 (6 bases). V dropped 2 bases and J dropped 4 bases, with 23 bases sitting between them. The CDR3 is 18 amino acids. The germline gives CDR1 MNHNS, CDR2 SASEGT. CDR3 sequence: CASSEQRSRDTFFYGYTF. For the CDR3, the DNA is TGTGCCAGCAGTGAACAACGTTCCCGGGACACATTTTTCTATGGCTACACCTTC.

This rearrangement joins TRBV11-2 to TRBJ1-2, with TRBD1 as a possible D gene (5 bases). This CDR3 has 13 residues. The V end lost 5 bases, the J end lost 1 base, and 8 bases lay between the germline ends. Germline V gene sequence: CDR1 SGHAT, CDR2 FQNNGV. The CDR3 region is CASSEDINYGYTF. The CDR3 DNA is TGTGCCAGCAGCGAGGACATTAACTATGGCTACACCTTC.

The genes are TRBV10-3 and TRBJ2-1, with 8 bases identical to TRBD1. V dropped 2 bases and J dropped 7; count of bases not matched to a gene: 4. This CDR3 is built from 14 residues. The germline gives CDR1 ENHRY, CDR2 SYGVKD. As DNA, the CDR3 is TGTGCCATCAGTGAGCTACAGGGGGAGAATGAGCAGTTCTTC. Translating it yields CAISELQGENEQFF.

For this clone: The junction does not match germline at one end; this may be a read error. The chain carries TRBV7-8 and TRBJ1-1; the match to TRBD1 covers 9 bases. CDR1 is SGHVS, CDR2 FQNEAQ, per germline. The CDR3 is made up of 15 amino acids. CDR3 region: CASSYAGTGNAEAFF. The CDR3 coding sequence is TGTGCCAGCAGCTATGCCGGGACAGGGAACGCTGAAGCTTTCTTT.

This chain connects TRBV30 to TRBJ1-6; D is unclear. The V end lost 0 bases, the J end lost 8 bases, and 11 bases lay between the germline ends. The CDR3 spans 14 residues. CDR1 and CDR2 from the germline V gene are GTSNPN and SVGIG (reference sequence). The CDR3 region has the DNA TGTGCCTGGAGTGTTACTAGCACAGATTCACCCCTCCACTTT. It yields the protein CAWSVTSTDSPLHF.

The chain combines TRBV5-4 with TRBJ1-2; 9 positions match TRBD1. CDR1 is SGHNT and CDR2 is YYREEE in the germline V gene (reference sequence). This CDR3 spans 16 amino acids. J was trimmed by 3 bases and V by 4 bases; bases with no gene match: 10. In nucleotides, the CDR3 is TGTGCCAGCAGCCGGGTGGGGAGGACAGGGGACTATGGCTACACCTTC. Translated: CASSRVGRTGDYGYTF.

The gene calls are TRBV7-5 and TRBJ2-1; TRBD2, the table's D call, was not compared with the DNA. TRBV7-5 is given as a pseudogene. The CDR3 extends over 14 amino acids. The DNA of the CDR3 is TGTGTCAGAAGCGGGACTAGTGGTTTCAATGAGCAGTTCTTC. Translated: CVRSGTSGFNEQFF.

The genes are TRBV3-1 (or the pseudogene TRBV3-2) and TRBJ2-3; 12 bases align to TRBD2. The J segment lost 3 bases and the V segment lost 4 bases, leaving 2 bases of the junction unmatched. Germline CDR1 is LGHDT and CDR2 is YNNKEL (reference sequence). This CDR3 region has 15 residues. The chain's CDR3 is CASSRTSGATDTQYF. CDR3 bases: TGTGCCAGCAGCCGGACTAGCGGGGCTACAGATACGCAGTATTTT.

The chain combines TRBV6-4 with TRBJ2-1; TRBD2 aligns across 11 bases. Germline-derived CDR1 and CDR2 are MRHNA and SNTAGT. The CDR3 is 15 amino acids. Trimming took 6 bases from V and 3 from J; bases not matched to a gene: 4. The CDR3, as DNA: TGTGCCAGCAGCTCCGGGACTAGCGGCTACAATGAGCAGTTCTTC. It is translated as CASSSGTSGYNEQFF.

The chain employs TRBV29-1 and TRBJ1-1; weak D call: TRBD1 (6 bases). The CDR3 spans 17 residues. V shed 8 bases and J shed 0 bases, with 25 bases lying between them. Germline CDR1 is SQVTM and CDR2 is ANQGSEA. The CDR3 here is CSPERGQGIPMNTEAFF. CDR3 bases: TGCAGCCCCGAAAGAGGGCAGGGGATTCCTATGAACACTGAAGCTTTCTTT.

The chain couples TRBV7-6 to TRBJ1-2, with 12 bases fitting TRBD1. Germline values: CDR1 SGHVS, CDR2 FNYEAQ. Unmatched junction bases numbered 9, after V lost 5 bases and J lost 8 bases. This CDR3 has 15 residues. The CDR3 DNA reads as TGTGCCAGCAGCCCGATGGGACAGGGGGCTTGGGGCTACACCTTC. This encodes CASSPMGQGAWGYTF.

The rearrangement joins TRBV6-1 to TRBJ2-7; 7 positions agree with TRBD1. Per germline, CDR1 MNHNS and CDR2 SASEGT. With V trimmed by 4 bases and J by 5 bases, 17 bases remained unmatched. The CDR3 contains 17 residues. CDR3 region: CASSVLSGTARLNEQYF. The CDR3 bases are TGTGCCAGCAGTGTCCTTAGTGGGACAGCCAGACTTAACGAGCAGTACTTC.

V and J are TRBV7-9 and TRBJ1-1; TRBD1 agrees at 10 bases. J lost 1 base, V lost 4 bases, and 9 bases had no gene match. This CDR3 has 17 amino acids. CDR1 and CDR2 from the germline V gene are SEHNR and FQNEAQ (reference sequence). Written as DNA, the CDR3 is TGTGCCAGCAGCTGGAGGACAGGGGGGACATCGAACACTGAAGCTTTCTTT. Encoded protein: CASSWRTGGTSNTEAFF.

This clone was recorded only once. CDR3 loop: CASSHAGQGNSKAFF. The CDR3, as DNA: TGCGCCAGCAGCCACGCCGGACAGGGGAACTCGAAAGCTTTCTTT. The rearrangement links TRBV4-1 to TRBJ1-1, with 9 bases fitting TRBD1. Germline V gene sequence: CDR1 MGHRA, CDR2 YSYEKL. This CDR3 spans 15 amino acids. The trim removed 3 bases at V and 9 bases at J, leaving 11 bases unmatched.

V usage is TRBV5-1 and J usage is TRBJ2-2, with D tentatively TRBD1 (5 bases). The CDR3 is made up of 17 amino acids. Germline V gives CDR1 SGHRS, CDR2 YFSETQ. V lost 4 bases to trimming and J lost 3 bases, with 19 bases between them. The CDR3 sequence is CASSTETGQGYTGELFF. The DNA of the CDR3 is TGCGCCAGCAGCACAGAGACGGGTCAGGGTTACACCGGGGAGCTGTTTTTT.

This clone appeared a single time. The rearrangement links TRBV18 to TRBJ1-1; D ambiguous. CDR1 KGHSH and CDR2 LQKENI come from the germline V gene. Trimming stripped 6 bases from V and 1 base from J, with 9 bases between. The CDR3 extends over 13 amino acids. In DNA, the CDR3 is TGTGCCAGCTCTCGGGTGACGAACACTGAAGCTTTCTTT. Protein sequence: CASSRVTNTEAFF.

The V gene is TRBV6-5, the J gene TRBJ1-1; D is ambiguous. Germline lookup yields CDR1 MNHEY and CDR2 SVGAGI. The CDR3 contains 12 residues. V lost 2 bases to trimming and J lost 6 bases, with 7 bases between them. As DNA, the CDR3 is TGTGCCAGCAGTTACGCCGGGGCTGAAGCTTTCTTT. Translation: CASSYAGAEAFF.

The chain joins TRBV27 to TRBJ2-2; tentatively, D is TRBD1 (5 bases). The V gene's germline CDR1 is MNHEY and CDR2 SMNVEV (reference sequence). The CDR3 is made up of 14 amino acids. With 2 bases removed from V and 7 bases from J, the gap between germline ends came to 11 bases. The CDR3 DNA sequence: TGTGCCAGCAGTTTAGGGGCAGGTTACGGGGAGCTGTTTTTT. This codes for CASSLGAGYGELFF.

This clone was seen once. The CDR3 loop is CASRSGSSYEQYF. DNA for the CDR3: TGTGCCAGCAGGTCCGGGAGCTCCTACGAGCAGTACTTC. The chain couples TRBV12-3 or TRBV12-4 to TRBJ2-7, with a weak D call TRBD2 (6 bases). The CDR3 is made up of 13 amino acids. Trimming took off 6 bases at V and 0 bases at J, with 9 bases between the two ends.

The chain has TRBV4-2 and TRBJ1-2, with D possibly TRBD1 on 5 matching bases. Germline loops: CDR1 LGHNA, CDR2 YNFKEQ. The germline V and J ends were trimmed by 4 bases and 4 bases, with 7 bases remaining between them. The length of the CDR3 is 12 residues. DNA of the CDR3: TGTGCCAGCAGCCGTGACAGCTATGGCTACACCTTC. Amino acids: CASSRDSYGYTF.

This clone showed up just once. This rearrangement joins TRBV6-5 to TRBJ1-2; 8 bases fit TRBD1. This CDR3 contains 12 residues. With 10 bases clipped from V and 3 bases from J, the junction kept 4 bases outside the gene matches. Germline CDR1 reads MNHEY; CDR2 reads SVGAGI. This CDR3 reads CATTQGDYGYTF. CDR3 nucleotides: TGTGCCACCACACAGGGGGACTATGGCTACACCTTC.

This clone was observed a few times. This sample also contains other DNA sequences that code for the same CDR3. This sequence joins TRBV19 and TRBJ2-7; tentatively, D is TRBD2 (6 bases). From germline, CDR1 is LNHDA and CDR2 SQIVND (reference sequence). CDR3 size: 11 residues. The germline V and J ends were trimmed by 6 bases and 4 bases, with 7 bases remaining between them. CDR3 amino acids: CASRGGYEQYF. CDR3 DNA: TGTGCCAGTAGGGGGGGATACGAGCAGTACTTC.

The chain couples TRBV7-3 to TRBJ2-1; maybe TRBD1 (5 bases). The CDR3 loop spans 14 amino acids. Germline values: CDR1 SGHTA, CDR2 FQGTGA. V lost 3 bases and J lost 7, with 13 bases in between. CDR3 coding DNA: TGTGCCAGCAGCTTTGGGGCGATGGGAAATGAGCAGTTCTTC. Amino acid sequence: CASSFGAMGNEQFF. Using reference TRBV7-3 and TRBJ2-1 for the parts outside the CDR3, the full variable domain is GAGVSQTPSNKVTEKGKYVELRCDPISGHTALYWYRQSLGQGPEFLIYFQGTGAADDSGLPNDRFFAVRPEGSVSTLKIQRTERGDSAVYLCASSFGAMGNEQFFGPGTRLTVL.